Below, 5 T cell receptor beta chains from the same sample are listed, as sequenced in a study of T-cell reconstitution after alpha-beta-depleted transplantation in children. TCRbeta library preparation incorporated unique molecular identifiers. One entry per CDR3 protein results from TCRdb running MiXCR on the PCR reads. The profile covers approximately 240,000 distinct CDR3 sequences, with 9.7% appearing a single time and about 5.4% taken by the ten largest. The source was PBMCs from the stem cell graft donor, collected from the stem cell graft. The receptors derive from a human donor who donated a stem cell graft to a child with SCID.

This clonotype occurred many times. The genes are TRBV7-9 and TRBJ2-5; a weak D match, TRBD2 (6 bases). Germline values: CDR1 SEHNR, CDR2 FQNEAQ (reference sequence). Trimming left V 0 bases short and J 0 bases short, with 11 bases between. This CDR3 spans 16 amino acids. This CDR3 is CASSLARGRDQETQYF. DNA for the CDR3: TGTGCCAGCAGCTTAGCGCGGGGTCGGGACCAAGAGACCCAGTACTTC.

This clonotype was found many times. CDR3 sequence: CSARGREDYGYTF. The DNA for the CDR3 is TGCAGTGCTAGAGGCAGGGAGGACTATGGCTACACCTTC. The gene calls are TRBV20-1 and TRBJ1-2; D might be TRBD1 (5 bases). Germline V lookup: CDR1 DFQATT, CDR2 SNEGSKA (reference sequence). Trimming pared 1 base from V and 3 bases from J, leaving 9 bases between. The CDR3 loop spans 13 amino acids.

This clonotype was seen at least ten times. The rearrangement uses TRBV7-3 and TRBJ2-1; unclear D gene. V shed 2 bases and J shed 9 bases, with 11 bases lying between them. Germline loops: CDR1 SGHTA, CDR2 FQGTGA. CDR3 length: 13 amino acids. CDR3 nucleotides: TGTGCCAGCAGCTTATTGGGTTGGGGTGAGCAGTTCTTC. This sequence encodes CASSLLGWGEQFF.

The sample holds many counts of this clonotype. The CDR3 region is CSASHRLYEQYF. CDR3 nucleotide sequence: TGCAGTGCTAGCCACAGATTATACGAGCAGTACTTC. J is TRBJ2-7 and V is TRBV20-1; D unresolved. The CDR3 loop spans 12 amino acids. Germline V gives CDR1 DFQATT, CDR2 SNEGSKA (reference sequence). With 3 bases removed from V and 4 bases from J, the gap between germline ends came to 10 bases.

The rearrangement joins TRBV28 to TRBJ1-3, with D unresolved. CDR3 length: 16 residues. The V end lost 4 bases, the J end lost 2 bases, and 15 bases lay between the germline ends. Germline V lookup: CDR1 MDHEN, CDR2 SYDVKM. Here the CDR3 reads CASSSADLGAGNTIYF. The CDR3 coding sequence is TGTGCCAGCAGTTCCGCGGATTTGGGAGCTGGAAACACCATATATTTT.